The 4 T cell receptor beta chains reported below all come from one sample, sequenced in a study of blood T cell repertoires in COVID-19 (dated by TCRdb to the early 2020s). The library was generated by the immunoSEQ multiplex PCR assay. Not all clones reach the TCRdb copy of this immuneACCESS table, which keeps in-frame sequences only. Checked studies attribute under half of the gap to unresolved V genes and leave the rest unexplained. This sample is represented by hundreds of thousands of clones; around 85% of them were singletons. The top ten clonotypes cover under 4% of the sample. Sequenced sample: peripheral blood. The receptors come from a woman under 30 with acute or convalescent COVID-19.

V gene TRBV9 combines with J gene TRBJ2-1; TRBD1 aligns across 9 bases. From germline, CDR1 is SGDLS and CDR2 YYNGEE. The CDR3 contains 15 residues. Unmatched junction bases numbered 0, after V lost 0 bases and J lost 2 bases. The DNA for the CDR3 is TGTGCCAGCAGCGTAGACAGGGGGCCCTACAATGAGCAGTTCTTC. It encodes CASSVDRGPYNEQFF.

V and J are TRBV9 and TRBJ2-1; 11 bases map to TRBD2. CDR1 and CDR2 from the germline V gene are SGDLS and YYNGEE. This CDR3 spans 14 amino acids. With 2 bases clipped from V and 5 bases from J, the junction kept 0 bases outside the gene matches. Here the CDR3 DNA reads TGTGCCAGCAGCGTGGGACTAGCGGACAATGAGCAGTTCTTC. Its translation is CASSVGLADNEQFF. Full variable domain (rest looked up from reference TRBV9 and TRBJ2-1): DSGVTQTPKHLITATGQRVTLRCSPRSGDLSVYWYQQSLDQGLQFLIQYYNGEERAKGNILERFSAQQFPDLHSELNLSSLELGDSALYFCASSVGLADNEQFFGPGTRLTVL.

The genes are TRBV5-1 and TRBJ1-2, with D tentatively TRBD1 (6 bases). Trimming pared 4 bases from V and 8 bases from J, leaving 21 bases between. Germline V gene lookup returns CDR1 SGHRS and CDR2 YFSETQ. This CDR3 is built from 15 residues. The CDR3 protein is CASSLGIGGAGGYTF. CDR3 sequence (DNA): TGCGCCAGCAGCCTGGGTATCGGGGGGGCAGGCGGCTACACCTTC.

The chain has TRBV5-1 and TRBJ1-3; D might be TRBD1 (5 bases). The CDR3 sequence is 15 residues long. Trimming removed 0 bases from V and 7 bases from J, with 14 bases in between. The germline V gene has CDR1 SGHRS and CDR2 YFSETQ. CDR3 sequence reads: CASSLGPSRGNTIYF. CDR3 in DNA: TGCGCCAGCAGCTTGGGACCCTCCCGGGGGAACACCATATATTTT. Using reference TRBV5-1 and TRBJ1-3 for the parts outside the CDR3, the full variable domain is KAGVTQTPRYLIKTRGQQVTLSCSPISGHRSVSWYQQTPGQGLQFLFEYFSETQRNKGNFPGRFSGRQFSNSRSEMNVSTLELGDSALYLCASSLGPSRGNTIYFGEGSWLTVV.